The 24 T cell receptor beta chains below were found in one sample sequenced in a study of identical twins. Via MiXCR, TCRdb re-called the 5' RACE reads, giving one row per CDR3 protein. The sample consists of about 790,000 distinct CDR3 sequences, 18% of them appearing once. These data were also reused for a study on T cells expressing NK-cell markers.

The sequenced sample was PBMCs. These receptors were taken from a woman younger than 35 in good health.

The chain employs TRBV11-2 and TRBJ2-1; D may match TRBD1 or TRBD2 (6 bases each). Germline CDR1 and CDR2: SGHAT and FQNNGV. V gave up 2 bases and J gave up 4 bases, with 15 bases separating them. CDR3 size: 16 residues. The CDR3 DNA reads as TGTGCCAGCAGCTTAATTGGGCCGGGGGCTTACAATGAGCAGTTCTTC. Translating gives CASSLIGPGAYNEQFF. Full variable domain (rest looked up from reference TRBV11-2 and TRBJ2-1): EAGVAQSPRYKIIEKRQSVAFWCNPISGHATLYWYQQILGQGPKLLIQFQNNGVVDDSQLPKDRFSAERLKGVDSTLKIQPAKLEDSAVYLCASSLIGPGAYNEQFFGPGTRLTVL.

The rearrangement links TRBV5-1 to TRBJ1-1; D call uncertain. Germline values: CDR1 SGHRS, CDR2 YFSETQ. V lost 4 bases to trimming and J lost 6 bases, with 13 bases between them. This CDR3 contains 13 residues. The CDR3 region has the DNA TGCGCCAGCAGCCCCACCCGGTATGCTGAAGCTTTCTTT. It is translated as CASSPTRYAEAFF.

The V gene is TRBV6-2 or TRBV6-3, the J gene TRBJ2-1; 9 positions agree with TRBD2. The ends lost 7 bases at V and 5 bases at J; junction bases unmatched: 9. This CDR3 has 15 residues. The germline CDR1 and CDR2 sequences are MNHEY and SVGEGT. CDR3: CASIDSGLANNEQFF. The CDR3 region has the DNA TGTGCCAGCATCGACTCGGGACTAGCCAACAATGAGCAGTTCTTC.

This clonotype was seen more than once but under ten times. This chain connects TRBV5-1 to TRBJ2-7; perhaps D is TRBD1 or TRBD2 (5 bases each). Germline V lookup: CDR1 SGHRS, CDR2 YFSETQ. The CDR3 contains 13 residues. With 0 bases removed from V and 5 bases from J, the gap between germline ends came to 9 bases. The CDR3 region has the DNA TGCGCCAGCAGCTTGGACCTGGGGGACGAGCAGTACTTC. It specifies CASSLDLGDEQYF.

The table lists this clonotype with a few counts. The chain couples TRBV9 to TRBJ2-6, with D unresolved. Germline V gene data show CDR1 as SGDLS and CDR2 as YYNGEE. The V end was cut by 3 bases, the J end by 0 bases, with 10 bases between. CDR3 length: 16 residues. In DNA, the CDR3 is TGTGCCAGCAGCGGCCAAGGGATCTCTGGGGCCAACGTCCTGACTTTC. Its translation is CASSGQGISGANVLTF. The entire variable domain, with the rest obtained from reference TRBV9 and TRBJ2-6, is as follows: DSGVTQTPKHLITATGQRVTLRCSPRSGDLSVYWYQQSLDQGLQFLIQYYNGEERAKGNILERFSAQQFPDLHSELNLSSLELGDSALYFCASSGQGISGANVLTFGAGSRLTVL.

The chain combines TRBV5-1 with TRBJ2-1, with D possibly TRBD2 on 5 matching bases. The CDR3 is 13 amino acids. The V end was cut by 0 bases, the J end by 9 bases, with 10 bases between. The germline V gene has CDR1 SGHRS and CDR2 YFSETQ. In nucleotides, the CDR3 is TGCGCCAGCAGCTTGGGGACTTTGACTGAGCAGTTCTTC. It is translated as CASSLGTLTEQFF.

The gene calls are TRBV4-1 and TRBJ2-1, with D possibly being TRBD2 (6 bases). Trimming took off 8 bases at V and 5 bases at J, with 16 bases between the two ends. The CDR3 totals 14 residues. CDR1 and CDR2 (germline): MGHRA, YSYEKL. The CDR3 DNA sequence: TGCGCCAGCGATCGGACTATTGGTAACAATGAGCAGTTCTTC. Translated, it gives CASDRTIGNNEQFF.

The rearrangement links TRBV20-1 to TRBJ2-5; D may be TRBD1 or TRBD2 (5 bases each). Trimming took 5 bases from V and 6 from J, leaving 19 bases between them. Germline V gene lookup returns CDR1 DFQATT and CDR2 SNEGSKA (reference sequence). CDR3 length equals 14 residues. This chain's CDR3 is CSARSGTGMKTQYF. CDR3 nucleotides: TGCAGTGCTCGTTCCGGGACGGGGATGAAGACCCAGTACTTC.

The sample holds a few counts of this clonotype. The chain joins TRBV12-3 or TRBV12-4 to TRBJ2-6; D unclear. The CDR3 totals 11 residues. The V and J ends lost 1 base and 9 bases respectively, with 1 base between them. CDR3 sequence (DNA): TGTGCCAGCAGTTTAGGCAACGTCCTGACTTTC. This translates into CASSLGNVLTF.

The rearrangement links TRBV5-5 to TRBJ2-5; possibly TRBD1 or TRBD2 for D (5 bases each). Trimming pared 5 bases from V and 3 bases from J, leaving 17 bases between. Germline V gives CDR1 SGHKS, CDR2 YYEKEE (reference sequence). The CDR3 runs 15 residues. Here the CDR3 reads CASSAIGTRKETQYF. In DNA form, the CDR3 reads TGTGCCAGCAGTGCTATCGGGACCCGAAAAGAGACCCAGTACTTC.

This clonotype was counted at least ten times. This rearrangement joins TRBV5-1 to TRBJ1-1; D perhaps matches TRBD1 (5 bases). V gave up 0 bases and J gave up 1 base, with 10 bases separating them. CDR1 is SGHRS and CDR2 is YFSETQ in the germline V gene. The CDR3 consists of 15 residues. The CDR3 sequence is CASSLGETANTEAFF. In nucleotides, the CDR3 is TGCGCCAGCAGCTTGGGTGAGACAGCGAACACTGAAGCTTTCTTT.

The chain links TRBV20-1 to TRBJ2-3, with 11 positions matching TRBD2. V lost 7 bases to trimming and J lost 4 bases; unmatched junction nucleotides: 7. Germline V gene lookup returns CDR1 DFQATT and CDR2 SNEGSKA (reference sequence). This CDR3 is built from 14 residues. The CDR3 spells CSVSGGAGADTQYF. The CDR3 bases are TGCAGTGTTAGCGGGGGGGCAGGGGCAGATACGCAGTATTTT.

This clonotype came up a few times. The chain recombines TRBV29-1 with TRBJ2-7; D unresolved. CDR3 size: 10 residues. Germline assignment: CDR1 SQVTM and CDR2 ANQGSEA. Trimming stripped 6 bases from V and 6 bases from J, with 9 bases between. The CDR3 coding sequence is TGCAGCGTCGTCAGCGCCGAGCAGTACTTC. This encodes CSVVSAEQYF.

The chain uses TRBV7-2 and TRBJ2-3; 9 nucleotides align to TRBD2. The CDR3 sequence is 16 residues long. The V and J ends lost 6 bases and 4 bases, in that order; junction bases with no gene match: 11. CDR1 is SGHTA and CDR2 is FQGNSA in the germline V gene. This chain's CDR3 is CASRGPGTSKADTQYF. For the CDR3, the DNA is TGTGCCAGCAGGGGTCCCGGGACTAGCAAGGCAGATACGCAGTATTTT. Based on the CDR3 plus reference TRBV7-2 and TRBJ2-3, the full variable domain is GAGVSQSPSNKVTEKGKDVELRCDPISGHTALYWYRQSLGQGLEFLIYFQGNSAPDKSGLPSDRFSAERTGGSVSTLTIQRTQQEDSAVYLCASRGPGTSKADTQYFGPGTRLTVL.

The chain carries TRBV5-5 and TRBJ1-1; D is perhaps TRBD1 (5 bases). Germline CDR1 and CDR2: SGHKS and YYEKEE (reference sequence). V lost 3 bases and J 10 bases, leaving 22 bases between the germline ends. This CDR3 is 15 amino acids long. The CDR3 DNA reads as TGTGCCAGCAGCTACGACCCGGGACGATGGAGGGCAGCTTTCTTT. Its translation: CASSYDPGRWRAAFF. Supplemented by reference TRBV5-5 and TRBJ1-1, the full variable domain reads DAGVTQSPTHLIKTRGQQVTLRCSPISGHKSVSWYQQVLGQGPQFIFQYYEKEERGRGNFPDRFSARQFPNYSSELNVNALLLGDSALYLCASSYDPGRWRAAFFGQGTRLTVV.

The chain recombines TRBV11-2 with TRBJ2-3; 9 nucleotides line up with TRBD2. The CDR3 sequence is 16 residues long. Germline V gene sequence: CDR1 SGHAT, CDR2 FQNNGV. V was pared by 1 base and J by 2 bases, with 4 bases of the junction left unmatched. For the CDR3, the DNA is TGTGCCAGCAGCTTAGGGCTAGCGGGGTACACAGATACGCAGTATTTT. It specifies CASSLGLAGYTDTQYF.

The J gene is TRBJ2-7, the V gene TRBV5-6; 9 nucleotides align to TRBD1. The CDR3 has 14 residues. Germline V CDR1 and CDR2: SGHDT, YYEEEE. V shed 7 bases and J 6 bases; nucleotides not matched to a gene: 11. The chain's CDR3 is CASRSTGGPGEQYF. In DNA form, the CDR3 reads TGTGCCAGCCGATCCACAGGGGGCCCAGGCGAGCAGTACTTC.

In this sample, this clonotype turned up a few times. This chain uses TRBV7-8 with TRBJ2-7, with 13 positions matching TRBD2. Germline CDR1 and CDR2: SGHVS and FQNEAQ. V shed 4 bases and J 7 bases; nucleotides not matched to a gene: 4. This CDR3 has 14 amino acids. DNA of the CDR3: TGTGCCAGCAGCTCGGTGACTAGCGGGGGGGAGCAGTACTTC. Encoded protein: CASSSVTSGGEQYF.

This clonotype was seen a handful of times. The rearrangement links TRBV7-6 to TRBJ1-6; D not resolved. This CDR3 is built from 16 residues. Germline values: CDR1 SGHVS, CDR2 FNYEAQ. Deletions cut 5 bases from V and 2 bases from J, with 13 bases between. The CDR3 reads CASSASTMTYNSPLHF. The CDR3 DNA is TGTGCCAGCAGCGCTTCCACCATGACCTATAATTCACCCCTCCACTTT.

There are a few counts of this clonotype. This chain joins TRBV12-5 and TRBJ2-1; 7 bases line up with TRBD2. CDR3 length: 14 amino acids. Germline V lookup: CDR1 LGHNT, CDR2 FRNRAP. J lost 9 bases, V lost 5 bases, and 10 bases had no gene match. The CDR3 DNA is TGTGCTAGTGGTCAAGAGACTAGCAGCAGTGAGCAGTTCTTC. Protein sequence: CASGQETSSSEQFF.

The sample holds a few counts of this clonotype. The chain recombines TRBV7-9 with TRBJ2-3; D is possibly TRBD2 (5 bases). The CDR3 consists of 14 residues. Germline-derived CDR1 and CDR2 are SEHNR and FQNEAQ (reference sequence). V lost 11 bases and J 2 bases, leaving 17 bases between the germline ends. CDR3 sequence: CAGVGAVVTDTQYF. The CDR3 coding sequence is TGTGCCGGGGTGGGAGCGGTGGTCACAGATACGCAGTATTTT.

This clonotype was seen a handful of times. This sequence joins TRBV3-1 and TRBJ2-1; a weak D match, TRBD2 (6 bases). The CDR3 sequence is 16 residues long. In germline, CDR1 is LGHDT, CDR2 YNNKEL (reference sequence). V lost 4 bases, J lost 1 base, and 14 bases lay in between. The CDR3 nucleotides are TGTGCCAGCAGCCCCACCGGGGGTCCTTCCTACAATGAGCAGTTCTTC. Protein product: CASSPTGGPSYNEQFF.

This clonotype came up a few times. The chain employs TRBV6-5 and TRBJ1-3, with D possibly being TRBD1 (6 bases). Germline lookup yields CDR1 MNHEY and CDR2 SVGAGI. The V and J ends lost 4 bases and 0 bases respectively, with 13 bases between them. The CDR3 contains 16 residues. CDR3 in amino acids: CASSSGGPSSGNTIYF. The DNA of the CDR3 is TGTGCCAGCAGTTCCGGGGGGCCTTCCTCTGGAAACACCATATATTTT.

This clonotype is a singleton in its sample. J is TRBJ2-7 and V is TRBV7-2, with TRBD1 identical over 8 bases. The germline gives CDR1 SGHTA, CDR2 FQGNSA. Trimming removed 4 bases from V and 4 bases from J; junction bases left unmatched: 9. The length of the CDR3 is 15 residues. The CDR3 loop reads CASSWPLTGVYEQYF. The CDR3 bases are TGTGCCAGCAGCTGGCCGTTGACAGGGGTTTACGAGCAGTACTTC.